One and the same sample provided the 20 T cell receptor beta chains below, sequenced in a study of T cells after yellow fever vaccination. TCRdb fed the 5' RACE reads into MiXCR, producing one record per CDR3 protein. The sample records about 310,000 distinct CDR3 sequences, roughly 3.5% being singletons. The material sequenced was PBMCs, taken on the day of the yellow fever booster vaccination. The receptors were gathered from a young man who received the YFV17D yellow fever vaccine.

There are many counts of this clonotype. This chain links TRBV4-2 with TRBJ2-1, with 14 bases identical to TRBD2. The CDR3 covers 19 residues. Germline assignment: CDR1 LGHNA and CDR2 YNFKEQ. J lost 0 bases, V lost 4 bases, and 8 bases had no gene match. CDR3 sequence reads: CASSPRTSGGTLSYNEQFF. The CDR3 nucleotides read TGTGCCAGCAGCCCCCGGACTAGCGGGGGGACCCTCTCCTACAATGAGCAGTTCTTC.

This clonotype was observed a handful of times. The chain employs TRBV7-8 and TRBJ2-7; no clear D gene. This CDR3 has 13 amino acids. Trimming removed 3 bases from V and 3 bases from J, with 9 bases in between. Germline values: CDR1 SGHVS, CDR2 FQNEAQ. CDR3 DNA sequence: TGTGCCAGCAGCTTGGTTCCGGACTACGAGCAGTACGTC. Translated: CASSLVPDYEQYV.

The sample holds many counts of this clonotype. The V gene is TRBV28, the J gene TRBJ2-2, with 8 bases lining up with TRBD1. The V segment lost 3 bases and the J segment 1 base; nucleotides outside the gene matches: 4. The germline V gene encodes CDR1 MDHEN and CDR2 SYDVKM. CDR3 size: 16 residues. The CDR3 here is CASSFSGTGNTGELFF. The CDR3 DNA follows: TGTGCCAGCAGTTTTTCCGGGACAGGGAACACCGGGGAGCTGTTTTTT. The full variable domain, its missing parts supplied by reference TRBV28 and TRBJ2-2, is DVKVTQSSRYLVKRTGEKVFLECVQDMDHENMFWYRQDPGLGLRLIYFSYDVKMKEKGDIPEGYSVSREKKERFSLILESASTNQTSMYLCASSFSGTGNTGELFFGEGSRLTVL.

This clonotype was seen more than once but under ten times. The rearrangement links TRBV6-6 to TRBJ2-3; D is uncertain. Trimming removed 8 bases at V and 2 bases at J, with 11 bases between. Germline CDR1 is MNHNY and CDR2 is SVGAGI (reference sequence). The CDR3 runs 13 residues. As DNA, the CDR3 is TGTGCCAGCCAAAAGGAGTTCACAGATACGCAGTATTTT. Its translation is CASQKEFTDTQYF.

The V gene is TRBV5-1, the J gene TRBJ2-7; D gene unclear. Trimming pared 2 bases from V and 2 bases from J, leaving 11 bases between. Germline CDR1 and CDR2: SGHRS and YFSETQ. The CDR3 runs to 14 residues. Written as DNA, the CDR3 is TGCGCCAGCAGCTTTACAAATCCGGCCTACGAGCAGTACTTC. Translation gives CASSFTNPAYEQYF.

This clonotype was counted only a few times. J is TRBJ1-2 and V is TRBV5-4; D not certain. CDR3 size: 15 residues. V was pared by 4 bases and J by 4 bases, with 17 bases between. Germline CDR1 reads SGHNT; CDR2 reads YYREEE (reference sequence). CDR3 bases: TGTGCCAGCAGCCCACCGAGCGCCGGATTCTATGGCTACACCTTC. Amino acids: CASSPPSAGFYGYTF. The full variable domain, rest sourced from reference TRBV5-4 and TRBJ1-2, is ETGVTQSPTHLIKTRGQQVTLRCSSQSGHNTVSWYQQALGQGPQFIFQYYREEENGRGNFPPRFSGLQFPNYSSELNVNALELDDSALYLCASSPPSAGFYGYTFGSGTRLTVV.

V usage is TRBV28 and J usage is TRBJ2-1, with 10 bases identical to TRBD2. There are 16 residues in the CDR3. Germline V CDR1 and CDR2: MDHEN, SYDVKM. Trimming at V came to 4 bases and at J to 5 bases, leaving 8 bases not matched to a gene. DNA for the CDR3: TGTGCCAGCAGTTCTCCTAGCGGGGGCCCACACAATGAGCAGTTCTTC. Translated: CASSSPSGGPHNEQFF.

This clonotype came up many times. The chain has TRBV7-6 and TRBJ2-5; 9 positions match TRBD1. Trimming at V came to 5 bases and at J to 2 bases, leaving 3 bases not matched to a gene. Germline V CDR1 and CDR2: SGHVS, FNYEAQ. The CDR3 is 14 amino acids. As DNA, the CDR3 is TGTGCCAGCAGCCCCGGGACAGGGCAAGAGACCCAGTACTTC. Its protein product is CASSPGTGQETQYF.

This clonotype showed up just a few times. This rearrangement joins TRBV7-8 to TRBJ1-1, with D hard to call. CDR1 and CDR2 from the germline V gene are SGHVS and FQNEAQ. The CDR3 is 16 amino acids. Trimming removed 1 base from V and 0 bases from J, with 12 bases in between. CDR3 sequence reads: CASSLGGRNVNTEAFF. CDR3 nucleotides: TGTGCCAGCAGCTTAGGAGGAAGGAATGTGAACACTGAAGCTTTCTTT.

The V and J genes are TRBV6-6 and TRBJ2-7; possibly TRBD1 for D (6 bases). Trimming left V 5 bases short and J 0 bases short, with 17 bases between. This CDR3 is 16 amino acids long. Germline assignment: CDR1 MNHNY and CDR2 SVGAGI (reference sequence). The CDR3 reads CASSRPRDKNSYEQYF. The DNA for the CDR3 is TGTGCCAGCAGTCGACCGAGGGACAAAAACTCCTACGAGCAGTACTTC.

In this sample, this clonotype turned up many times. The rearrangement uses TRBV5-1 and TRBJ2-5; 12 nucleotides line up with TRBD1. The CDR3 runs 16 residues. After removal of 0 bases from V and 5 bases from J, the junction contained 5 bases not matched to a gene. CDR1 and CDR2 (germline): SGHRS, YFSETQ. CDR3 sequence: CASSLGGTGGQETQYF. The CDR3 nucleotides read TGCGCCAGCAGCTTGGGTGGGACAGGGGGCCAGGAGACCCAGTACTTC. The variable domain in full, completed from reference TRBV5-1 and TRBJ2-5, reads KAGVTQTPRYLIKTRGQQVTLSCSPISGHRSVSWYQQTPGQGLQFLFEYFSETQRNKGNFPGRFSGRQFSNSRSEMNVSTLELGDSALYLCASSLGGTGGQETQYFGPGTRLLVL.

This clonotype was seen at least ten times. This rearrangement joins TRBV3-1 to TRBJ2-3, with a possible D match to TRBD2 (5 bases). CDR3 size: 13 residues. V was cut by 2 bases and J by 7 bases, with 10 bases left in between. From germline, CDR1 is LGHDT and CDR2 YNNKEL (reference sequence). The CDR3: CASSQQTGNTQYF. CDR3 sequence (DNA): TGTGCCAGCAGCCAACAAACGGGAAATACGCAGTATTTT.

At least ten counts were recorded for this clonotype. J is TRBJ2-1 and V is TRBV20-1, with D hard to call. CDR3 length: 15 amino acids. Germline V gene lookup returns CDR1 DFQATT and CDR2 SNEGSKA (reference sequence). V lost 0 bases and J 5 bases, leaving 14 bases between the germline ends. Here the CDR3 reads CSARDLRPEHNEQFF. CDR3 DNA: TGCAGTGCTAGAGATCTGAGGCCGGAGCACAATGAGCAGTTCTTC.

This chain joins TRBV13 and TRBJ2-2; 7 bases match TRBD2. J gave up 6 bases and V 5 bases, and 12 bases lay outside the gene matches. Germline V CDR1 and CDR2: PRHDT, FYEKMQ (reference sequence). The CDR3 contains 16 residues. In DNA form, the CDR3 reads TGTGCCAGCAGCCGCAGACTAGCTTCTACGCCCGGGGAGCTGTTTTTT. Amino acids: CASSRRLASTPGELFF.

This clonotype appeared many times. The rearrangement joins TRBV5-6 to TRBJ2-5; D is possibly TRBD1 or TRBD2 (6 bases each). Trimming stripped 4 bases from V and 4 bases from J, with 23 bases between. Germline-derived CDR1 and CDR2 are SGHDT and YYEEEE. This CDR3 is built from 17 residues. In nucleotides, the CDR3 is TGTGCCAGCAGCCCCTACATAACGGGGGCTAAGGGAGAGACCCAGTACTTC. This translates into CASSPYITGAKGETQYF.

The rearrangement links TRBV12-3 or TRBV12-4 to TRBJ2-5; 9 nucleotides align to TRBD2. The V and J ends lost 6 bases and 5 bases, in that order; junction bases with no gene match: 7. CDR3 length: 14 amino acids. The chain's CDR3 is CASSLSGGSETQYF. As DNA, the CDR3 is TGTGCCAGCAGCCTCAGCGGGGGGTCTGAGACCCAGTACTTC.

This chain joins TRBV5-4 and TRBJ2-3; D unclear. The germline V gene encodes CDR1 SGHNT and CDR2 YYREEE (reference sequence). V lost 3 bases, J lost 5 bases, and 13 bases lay in between. The CDR3 totals 14 residues. CDR3 amino acids: CASSSTRSGDTQYF. The CDR3 DNA reads as TGTGCCAGCAGCTCGACACGTTCGGGAGATACGCAGTATTTT.

This clonotype has more than one count but fewer than ten. V and J are TRBV18 and TRBJ2-7; D is uncertain. The CDR3 extends over 14 amino acids. V shed 3 bases and J shed 2 bases, with 11 bases lying between them. In germline, CDR1 is KGHSH, CDR2 LQKENI. The CDR3 is CASSPQDGTYEQYF. Written as DNA, the CDR3 is TGTGCCAGCTCACCCCAGGACGGAACCTACGAGCAGTACTTC.

To note about this clonotype: One base away lies a much larger clone, so this may be a sequencing read error. This chain connects TRBV7-2 to TRBJ2-5; either TRBD1 or TRBD2 may fit D (5 bases each). This CDR3 is built from 14 residues. V lost 3 bases, J lost 7 bases, and 15 bases lay in between. Germline V gene data show CDR1 as SGHTA and CDR2 as FQGNSA. CDR3 sequence (DNA): TGTGCCAGCAGCTTTAGTCGGGGCCCTGTGACCCAGTACTTC. Its translation: CASSFSRGPVTQYF.

This clonotype was counted many times. The chain joins TRBV20-1 to TRBJ2-5; D may be TRBD1 (6 bases). This CDR3 is built from 16 residues. The V end was cut by 6 bases, the J end by 0 bases, with 20 bases between. CDR1 is DFQATT and CDR2 is SNEGSKA in the germline V gene (reference sequence). The CDR3 nucleotides read TGCAGTGCCTACGACAGGCAAACATGGTACCAAGAGACCCAGTACTTC. This encodes CSAYDRQTWYQETQYF.